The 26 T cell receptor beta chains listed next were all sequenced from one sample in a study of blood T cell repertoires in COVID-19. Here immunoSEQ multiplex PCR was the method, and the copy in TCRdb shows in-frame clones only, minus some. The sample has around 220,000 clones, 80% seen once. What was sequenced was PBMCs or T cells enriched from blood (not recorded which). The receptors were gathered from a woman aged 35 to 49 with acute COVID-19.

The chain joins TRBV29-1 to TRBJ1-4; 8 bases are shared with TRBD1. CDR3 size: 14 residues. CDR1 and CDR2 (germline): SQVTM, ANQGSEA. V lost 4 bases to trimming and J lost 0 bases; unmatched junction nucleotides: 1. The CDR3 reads CSVGDRPTNEKLFF. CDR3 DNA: TGCAGCGTTGGGGACAGGCCAACTAATGAAAAACTGTTTTTT.

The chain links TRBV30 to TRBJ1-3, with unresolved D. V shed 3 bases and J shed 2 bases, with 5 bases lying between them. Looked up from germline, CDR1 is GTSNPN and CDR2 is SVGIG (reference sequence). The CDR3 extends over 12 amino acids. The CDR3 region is CAWRLTGNTIYF. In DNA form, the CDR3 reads TGTGCCTGGAGGTTAACTGGAAACACCATATATTTT.

The CDR3 region is CASSNRGPGTEAFF. For the CDR3, the DNA is TGTGCCAGCAGTAACAGGGGGCCGGGCACTGAAGCTTTCTTT. This chain joins TRBV6-5 and TRBJ1-1; TRBD1 agrees at 9 bases. The CDR3 is made up of 14 amino acids. The V gene end was trimmed by 5 bases and the J gene end by 4 bases; junction bases not matched to a gene: 5. Germline V gives CDR1 MNHEY, CDR2 SVGAGI.

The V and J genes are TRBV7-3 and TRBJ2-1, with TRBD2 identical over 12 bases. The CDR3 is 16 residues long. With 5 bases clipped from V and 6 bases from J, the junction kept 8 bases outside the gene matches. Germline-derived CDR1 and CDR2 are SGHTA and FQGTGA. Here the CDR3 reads CASSPAGLAGGNEQFF. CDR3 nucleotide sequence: TGTGCCAGCAGCCCCGCGGGACTAGCGGGCGGCAATGAGCAGTTCTTC.

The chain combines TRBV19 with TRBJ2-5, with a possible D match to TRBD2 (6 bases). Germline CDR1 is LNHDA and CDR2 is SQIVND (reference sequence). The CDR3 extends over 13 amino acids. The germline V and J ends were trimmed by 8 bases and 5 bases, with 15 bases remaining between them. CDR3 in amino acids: CASQNGGWETQYF. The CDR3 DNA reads TGTGCCAGTCAAAACGGGGGTTGGGAGACCCAGTACTTC.

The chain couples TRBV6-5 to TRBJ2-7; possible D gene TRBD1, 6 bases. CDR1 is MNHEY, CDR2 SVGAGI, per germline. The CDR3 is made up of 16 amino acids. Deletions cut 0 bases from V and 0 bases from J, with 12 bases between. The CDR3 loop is CASSYSGQSHSYEQYF. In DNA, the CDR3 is TGTGCCAGCAGTTACTCAGGACAGTCGCACTCCTACGAGCAGTACTTC.

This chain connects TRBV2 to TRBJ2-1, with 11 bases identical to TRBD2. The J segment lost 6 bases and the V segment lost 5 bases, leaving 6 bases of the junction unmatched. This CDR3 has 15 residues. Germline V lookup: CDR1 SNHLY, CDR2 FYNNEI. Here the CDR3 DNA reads TGTGCCAGCAGTTATAGCGGGGGGGCCGCCAATGAGCAGTTCTTC. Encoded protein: CASSYSGGAANEQFF.

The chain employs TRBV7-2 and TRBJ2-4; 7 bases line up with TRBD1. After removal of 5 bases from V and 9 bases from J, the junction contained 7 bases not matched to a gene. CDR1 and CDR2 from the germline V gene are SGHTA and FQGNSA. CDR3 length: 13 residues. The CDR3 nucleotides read TGTGCCAGCAGCGCCACAGGGGTGGGCATTCAGTACTTC. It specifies CASSATGVGIQYF.

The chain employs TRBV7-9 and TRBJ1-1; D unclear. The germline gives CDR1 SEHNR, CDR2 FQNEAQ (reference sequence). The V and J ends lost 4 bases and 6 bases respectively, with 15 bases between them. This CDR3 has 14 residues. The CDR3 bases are TGTGCCAGCAGCTATAGCGGCACCACCGCTGAAGCTTTCTTT. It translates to CASSYSGTTAEAFF.

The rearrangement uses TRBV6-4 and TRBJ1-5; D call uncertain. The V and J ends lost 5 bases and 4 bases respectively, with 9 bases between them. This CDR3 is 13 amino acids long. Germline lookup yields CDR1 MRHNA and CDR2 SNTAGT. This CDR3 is CASSSDGNQPQHF. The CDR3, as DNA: TGTGCCAGCAGTTCCGACGGGAATCAGCCCCAGCATTTT.

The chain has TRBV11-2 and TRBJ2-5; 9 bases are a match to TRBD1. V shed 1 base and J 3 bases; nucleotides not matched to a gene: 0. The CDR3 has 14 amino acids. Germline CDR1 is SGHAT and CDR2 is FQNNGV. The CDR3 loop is CASSLGTGEETQYF. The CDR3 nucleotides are TGTGCCAGCAGCTTAGGGACAGGGGAAGAGACCCAGTACTTC.

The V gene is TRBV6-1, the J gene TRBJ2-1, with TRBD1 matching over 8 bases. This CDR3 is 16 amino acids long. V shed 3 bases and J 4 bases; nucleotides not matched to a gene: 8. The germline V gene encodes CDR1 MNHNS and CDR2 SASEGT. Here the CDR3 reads CASSERRQGLYNEQFF. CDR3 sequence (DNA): TGTGCCAGCAGTGAGCGCAGACAGGGGTTATACAATGAGCAGTTCTTC.

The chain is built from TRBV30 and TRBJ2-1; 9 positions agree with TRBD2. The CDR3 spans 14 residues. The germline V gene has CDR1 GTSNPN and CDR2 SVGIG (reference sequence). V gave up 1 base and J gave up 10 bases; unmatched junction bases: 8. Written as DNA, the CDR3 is TGTGCCTGGAGTGACATCCTCGGACTAGCGGAGCAGTTCTTC. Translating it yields CAWSDILGLAEQFF.

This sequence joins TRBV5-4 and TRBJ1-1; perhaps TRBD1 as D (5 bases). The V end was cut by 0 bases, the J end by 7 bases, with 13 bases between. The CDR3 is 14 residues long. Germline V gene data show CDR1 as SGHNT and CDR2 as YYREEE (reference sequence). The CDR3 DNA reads TGTGCCAGCAGCTTGGGTATTGCAGGGAATGAAGCTTTCTTT. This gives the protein CASSLGIAGNEAFF. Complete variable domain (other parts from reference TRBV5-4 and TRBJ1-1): ETGVTQSPTHLIKTRGQQVTLRCSSQSGHNTVSWYQQALGQGPQFIFQYYREEENGRGNFPPRFSGLQFPNYSSELNVNALELDDSALYLCASSLGIAGNEAFFGQGTRLTVV.

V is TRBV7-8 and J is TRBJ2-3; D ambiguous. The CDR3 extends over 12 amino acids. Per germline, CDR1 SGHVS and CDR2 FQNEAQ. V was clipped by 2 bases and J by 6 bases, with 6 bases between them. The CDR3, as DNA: TGTGCCAGCAGCTTAATGAGTGATACGCAGTATTTT. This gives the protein CASSLMSDTQYF. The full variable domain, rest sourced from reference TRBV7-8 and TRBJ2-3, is GAGVSQSPRYKVAKRGQDVALRCDPISGHVSLFWYQQALGQGPEFLTYFQNEAQLDKSGLPSDRFFAERPEGSVSTLKIQRTQQEDSAVYLCASSLMSDTQYFGPGTRLTVL.

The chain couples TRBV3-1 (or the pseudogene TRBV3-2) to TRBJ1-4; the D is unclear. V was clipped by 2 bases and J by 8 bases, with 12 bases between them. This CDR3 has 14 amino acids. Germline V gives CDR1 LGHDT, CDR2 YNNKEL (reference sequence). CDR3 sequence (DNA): TGTGCCAGCAGCCAAAGGGAAGGAGGGGAAAAACTGTTTTTT. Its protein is CASSQREGGEKLFF.

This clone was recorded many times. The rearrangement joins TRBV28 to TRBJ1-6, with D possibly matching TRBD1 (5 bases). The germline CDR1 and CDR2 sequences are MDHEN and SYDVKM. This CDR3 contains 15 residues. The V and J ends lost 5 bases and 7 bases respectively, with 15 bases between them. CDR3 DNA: TGTGCCAGCAGTCCCCCGACAGCGCTGAATTCACCCCTCCACTTT. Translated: CASSPPTALNSPLHF. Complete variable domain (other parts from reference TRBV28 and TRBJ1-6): DVKVTQSSRYLVKRTGEKVFLECVQDMDHENMFWYRQDPGLGLRLIYFSYDVKMKEKGDIPEGYSVSREKKERFSLILESASTNQTSMYLCASSPPTALNSPLHFGNGTRLTVT.

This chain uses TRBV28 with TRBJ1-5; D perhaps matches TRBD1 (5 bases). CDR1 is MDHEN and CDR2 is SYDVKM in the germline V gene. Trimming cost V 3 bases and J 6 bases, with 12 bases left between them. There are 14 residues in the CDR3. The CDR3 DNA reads TGTGCCAGCAGTTTGTTTAGGGGCACTCAGCCCCAGCATTTT. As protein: CASSLFRGTQPQHF.

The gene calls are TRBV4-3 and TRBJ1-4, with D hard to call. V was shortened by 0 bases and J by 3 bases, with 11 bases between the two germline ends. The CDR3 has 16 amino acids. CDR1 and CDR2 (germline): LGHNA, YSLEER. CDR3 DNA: TGCGCCAGCAGCCAAGATAGCGGTAATCCTAATGAAAAACTGTTTTTT. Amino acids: CASSQDSGNPNEKLFF.

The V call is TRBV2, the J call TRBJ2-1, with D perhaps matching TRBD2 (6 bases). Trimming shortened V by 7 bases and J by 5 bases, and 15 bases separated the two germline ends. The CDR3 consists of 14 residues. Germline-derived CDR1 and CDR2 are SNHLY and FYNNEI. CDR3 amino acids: CASKLDLANNEQFF. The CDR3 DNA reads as TGTGCCAGCAAATTGGACCTAGCGAACAATGAGCAGTTCTTC.

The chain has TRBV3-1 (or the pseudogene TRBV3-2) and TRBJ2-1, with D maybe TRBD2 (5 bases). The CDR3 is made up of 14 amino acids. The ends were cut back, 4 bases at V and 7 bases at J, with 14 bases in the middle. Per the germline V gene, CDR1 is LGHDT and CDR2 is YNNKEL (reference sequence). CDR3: CASSPGVHRNEQFF. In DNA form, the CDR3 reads TGTGCCAGCAGCCCCGGGGTGCACAGAAATGAGCAGTTCTTC.

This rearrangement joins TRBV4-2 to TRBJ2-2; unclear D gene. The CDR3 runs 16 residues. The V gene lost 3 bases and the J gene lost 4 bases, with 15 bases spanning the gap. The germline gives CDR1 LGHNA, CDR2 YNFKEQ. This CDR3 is CASSQNSGEVTGELFF. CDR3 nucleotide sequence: TGTGCCAGCAGCCAGAACTCAGGTGAAGTCACCGGGGAGCTGTTTTTT.

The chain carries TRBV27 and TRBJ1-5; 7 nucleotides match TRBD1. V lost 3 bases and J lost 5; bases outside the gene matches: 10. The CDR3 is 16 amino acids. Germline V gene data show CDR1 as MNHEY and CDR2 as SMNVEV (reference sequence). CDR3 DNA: TGTGCCAGCAGTTTGGGGAACAGGGGTGGCCATCAGCCCCAGCATTTT. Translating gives CASSLGNRGGHQPQHF.

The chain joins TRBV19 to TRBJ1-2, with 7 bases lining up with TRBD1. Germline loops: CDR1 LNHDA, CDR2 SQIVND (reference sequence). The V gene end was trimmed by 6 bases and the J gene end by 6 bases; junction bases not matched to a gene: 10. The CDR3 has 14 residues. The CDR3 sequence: CASRTGFGLDGYTF. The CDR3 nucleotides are TGTGCCAGTAGGACAGGGTTCGGATTAGATGGCTACACCTTC.

The CDR3 loop reads CASSLAAGLARYNEQFF. CDR3 DNA: TGTGCCAGCAGCCTAGCGGCGGGACTAGCGAGATACAATGAGCAGTTCTTC. The rearrangement uses TRBV11-3 and TRBJ2-1; 10 bases are a match to TRBD2. Unmatched junction bases numbered 11, after V lost 5 bases and J lost 4 bases. The CDR3 length is 17 residues. Germline V gene data show CDR1 as SGHNT and CDR2 as YENEEA.

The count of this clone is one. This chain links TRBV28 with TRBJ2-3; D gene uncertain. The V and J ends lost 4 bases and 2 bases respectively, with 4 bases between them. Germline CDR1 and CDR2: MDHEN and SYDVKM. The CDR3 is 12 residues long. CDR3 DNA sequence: TGTGCCAGCAGTTCTCCCACAGATACGCAGTATTTT. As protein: CASSSPTDTQYF.